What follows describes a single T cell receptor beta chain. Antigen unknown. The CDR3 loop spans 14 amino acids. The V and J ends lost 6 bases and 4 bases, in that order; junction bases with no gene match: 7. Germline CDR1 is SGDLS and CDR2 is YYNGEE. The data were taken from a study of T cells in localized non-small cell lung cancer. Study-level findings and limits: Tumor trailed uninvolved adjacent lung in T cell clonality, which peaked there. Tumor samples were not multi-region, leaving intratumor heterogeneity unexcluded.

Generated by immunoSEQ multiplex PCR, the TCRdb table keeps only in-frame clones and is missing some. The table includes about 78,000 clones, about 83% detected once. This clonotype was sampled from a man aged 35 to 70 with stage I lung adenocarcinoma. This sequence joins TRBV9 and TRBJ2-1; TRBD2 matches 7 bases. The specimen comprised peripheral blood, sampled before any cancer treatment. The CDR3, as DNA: TGTGCCAGCACGGGAGGTAGCGGGTACAATGAGCAGTTCTTC. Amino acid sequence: CASTGGSGYNEQFF.